Presented here are 16 T cell receptor beta chains from one specimen sequenced in a study of CD8+ T cells in alopecia areata. RNA was isolated and reverse transcribed to cDNA, the sequencing template. Assay: immunoSEQ multiplex PCR; the TCRdb copy retains only in-frame clones and omits some. Of approximately 110,000 clones listed, around three fifths are singletons. Treatment meaning: oral pan-JAK inhibitor, 5-10 mg twice daily. The starting material was CD8+ T cells sorted from blood, obtained at week 24, from a patient treated with tofacitinib. The origin of the receptors is a human donor with alopecia areata.

The chain has TRBV30 and TRBJ1-6; 11 bases fit TRBD1. Per the germline V gene, CDR1 is GTSNPN and CDR2 is SVGIG (reference sequence). The V segment lost 3 bases and the J segment 8 bases; nucleotides outside the gene matches: 9. This CDR3 is built from 16 residues. The CDR3 DNA is TGTGCCTGGAGCGTAACCGGGACAGGGGGTTATTCACCCCTCCACTTT. Encoded protein: CAWSVTGTGGYSPLHF.

This rearrangement joins TRBV27 to TRBJ1-1; no firm D call. V lost 3 bases to trimming and J lost 0 bases, with 11 bases between them. Germline-derived CDR1 and CDR2 are MNHEY and SMNVEV (reference sequence). The CDR3 has 15 residues. The DNA of the CDR3 is TGTGCCAGCAGTTTTTTGCGGCAGTTGAACACTGAAGCTTTCTTT. Protein: CASSFLRQLNTEAFF.

The rearrangement joins TRBV30 to TRBJ2-7; possible D gene TRBD2, 6 bases. The CDR3 totals 13 residues. Germline CDR1 is GTSNPN and CDR2 is SVGIG (reference sequence). V was shortened by 2 bases and J by 3 bases, with 11 bases between the two germline ends. For the CDR3, the DNA is TGTGCCTGGAGTTGGGGAGGTTACTACGAGCAGTACTTC. This translates into CAWSWGGYYEQYF.

This clone was observed a few times. CDR3 nucleotide sequence: TGTGCCAGCAGCACATTGGACAGGGGATCGCACGAGCAGTACTTC. Amino acids: CASSTLDRGSHEQYF. V gene TRBV5-4 combines with J gene TRBJ2-7; 9 bases line up with TRBD1. Germline-derived CDR1 and CDR2 are SGHNT and YYREEE (reference sequence). The CDR3 has 15 residues. V dropped 4 bases and J dropped 5; count of bases not matched to a gene: 10.

This clone was recorded a few times. V and J are TRBV29-1 and TRBJ2-3; the match to TRBD1 covers 11 bases. The junction had 20 bases not matched to a gene; V was cut back by 4 bases and J by 5 bases. The germline V gene encodes CDR1 SQVTM and CDR2 ANQGSEA. The CDR3 extends over 19 amino acids. CDR3 nucleotides: TGCAGCGTTGCCCGCCCCGCAATTATGGGACAGGGGGGTGAAGATACGCAGTATTTT. This translates into CSVARPAIMGQGGEDTQYF.

CDR3 loop: CSVDEGDGTDTQYF. The CDR3 nucleotides are TGCAGCGTTGACGAGGGGGATGGCACAGATACGCAGTATTTT. The chain is built from TRBV29-1 and TRBJ2-3, with D possibly TRBD1 on 6 matching bases. V was trimmed by 3 bases and J by 1 base, leaving 11 bases between them. The CDR3 sequence is 14 residues long. Germline V CDR1 and CDR2: SQVTM, ANQGSEA.

This clone appeared a few times. This rearrangement joins TRBV9 to TRBJ2-3; 11 bases line up with TRBD2. Germline V gene lookup returns CDR1 SGDLS and CDR2 YYNGEE. This CDR3 is 20 amino acids long. The junction had 14 bases not matched to a gene; V was cut back by 0 bases and J by 2 bases. As DNA, the CDR3 is TGTGCCAGCAGCGTAGAGACTAGCGGGGTCCTCCCGGGAGACACAGATACGCAGTATTTT. Translation gives CASSVETSGVLPGDTDTQYF.

The chain is built from TRBV7-8 and TRBJ2-5; TRBD2 agrees at 11 bases. Germline-derived CDR1 and CDR2 are SGHVS and FQNEAQ. With V trimmed by 6 bases and J by 0 bases, 3 bases remained unmatched. The CDR3 is 15 amino acids. The CDR3 reads CASRTSGIYQETQYF. The CDR3 bases are TGTGCCAGCAGGACTAGCGGGATTTACCAAGAGACCCAGTACTTC. Full variable domain (remainder filled in from reference TRBV7-8 and TRBJ2-5): GAGVSQSPRYKVAKRGQDVALRCDPISGHVSLFWYQQALGQGPEFLTYFQNEAQLDKSGLPSDRFFAERPEGSVSTLKIQRTQQEDSAVYLCASRTSGIYQETQYFGPGTRLLVL.

The J gene is TRBJ1-2, the V gene TRBV19, with D perhaps TRBD1 (6 bases). Trimming removed 9 bases from V and 2 bases from J, with 13 bases in between. CDR1 and CDR2 from the germline V gene are LNHDA and SQIVND (reference sequence). The CDR3 consists of 13 residues. This CDR3 reads CASQGQQNYGYTF. CDR3 bases: TGTGCCAGCCAGGGGCAGCAAAACTATGGCTACACCTTC.

This clone has more than one count but fewer than ten. This chain joins TRBV14 and TRBJ2-1, with D unresolved. Germline CDR1 reads SGHDN; CDR2 reads FVKESK. The CDR3 contains 16 residues. Trimming removed 0 bases from V and 0 bases from J, with 9 bases in between. CDR3 in DNA: TGTGCCAGCAGCCAAGATCTCACAGTCTCCTACAATGAGCAGTTCTTC. It encodes CASSQDLTVSYNEQFF.

The CDR3 bases are TGTGCCAGCAGCTTTATAAATGAGCAGTTCTTC. This codes for CASSFINEQFF. The chain couples TRBV7-9 to TRBJ2-1; no clear D gene. Germline CDR1 and CDR2: SEHNR and FQNEAQ (reference sequence). The CDR3 sequence is 11 residues long. The V end was cut by 3 bases, the J end by 7 bases, with 4 bases between.

This clone occurred once. V gene TRBV5-4 combines with J gene TRBJ1-1; no definite D call. This CDR3 comprises 12 residues. V gave up 2 bases and J gave up 3 bases, with 5 bases separating them. Germline-derived CDR1 and CDR2 are SGHNT and YYREEE (reference sequence). In DNA, the CDR3 is TGTGCCAGCAGCTTAGGAGACACTGAAGCTTTCTTT. This gives the protein CASSLGDTEAFF.

This clone turned up a few times. The chain links TRBV7-9 to TRBJ2-5; possible D gene TRBD1, 5 bases. Trimming removed 4 bases at V and 7 bases at J, with 19 bases between. CDR3 length: 15 amino acids. Germline CDR1 SEHNR, CDR2 FQNEAQ (reference sequence). The chain's CDR3 is CASSSLDSPKGTQYF. The CDR3 DNA reads TGTGCCAGCAGCTCATTAGACAGCCCCAAGGGGACCCAGTACTTC.

The V gene is TRBV7-9, the J gene TRBJ2-1; 8 nucleotides agree with TRBD2. CDR3 size: 18 residues. Germline trimming cut 5 bases from V and 1 base from J; bases unmatched to any gene: 13. The V gene's germline CDR1 is SEHNR and CDR2 FQNEAQ (reference sequence). CDR3 residues: CASSPTAGGGPSYNEQFF. The CDR3 DNA reads as TGTGCCAGCAGCCCGACGGCGGGCGGGGGGCCATCCTACAATGAGCAGTTCTTC.

The rearrangement uses TRBV27 and TRBJ2-1; TRBD1 agrees at 8 bases. CDR1 is MNHEY and CDR2 is SMNVEV in the germline V gene (reference sequence). J gave up 5 bases and V 4 bases, and 7 bases lay outside the gene matches. This CDR3 has 15 residues. CDR3 nucleotide sequence: TGTGCCAGCAGTTCGGTGGGGACAGGAAACAATGAGCAGTTCTTC. Amino acid sequence: CASSSVGTGNNEQFF.

The V call is TRBV30, the J call TRBJ1-1, with unresolved D. Germline V gene sequence: CDR1 GTSNPN, CDR2 SVGIG (reference sequence). The CDR3 runs 13 residues. Trimming shortened V by 5 bases and J by 2 bases, and 12 bases separated the two germline ends. DNA for the CDR3: TGTGCCTGGTCTGCAGAAGTCAACACTGAAGCTTTCTTT. Translated, it gives CAWSAEVNTEAFF.